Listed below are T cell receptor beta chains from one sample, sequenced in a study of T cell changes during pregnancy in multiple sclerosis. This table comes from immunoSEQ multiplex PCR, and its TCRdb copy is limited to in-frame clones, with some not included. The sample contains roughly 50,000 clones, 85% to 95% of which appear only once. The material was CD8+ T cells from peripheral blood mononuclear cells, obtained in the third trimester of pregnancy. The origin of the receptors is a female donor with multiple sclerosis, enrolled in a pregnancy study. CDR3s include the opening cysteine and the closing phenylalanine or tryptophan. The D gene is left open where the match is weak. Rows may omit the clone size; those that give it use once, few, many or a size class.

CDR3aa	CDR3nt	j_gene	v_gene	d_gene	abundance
CASSPSDSGRGDTQYF	TGTGCTAGCAGCCCCTCCGACAGCGGGAGGGGAGATACGCAGTATTTT	TRBJ2-3	TRBV7-7	TRBD2	once
CAISGQGSPGELFF	TGTGCCATCTCGGGACAGGGTAGCCCCGGGGAGCTGTTTTTT	TRBJ2-2	TRBV10-3	TRBD1	.
CSVGRDRERNEQYF	TGCAGCGTTGGCCGGGACAGGGAAAGGAACGAGCAGTACTTC	TRBJ2-7	TRBV29-1	TRBD1	.
CASSVGLAEGTDTQYF	TGTGCCAGCAGCGTTGGTCTAGCGGAAGGCACAGATACGCAGTATTTT	TRBJ2-3	TRBV9	TRBD2	.
CASSMYGLAELNTGELFF	TGTGCCAGTAGTATGTATGGACTAGCGGAATTGAACACCGGGGAGCTGTTTTTT	TRBJ2-2	TRBV19	TRBD2	.
CASSPGAEYSTDTQYF	TGTGCCAGCAGCCCAGGGGCGGAATATAGCACAGATACGCAGTATTTT	TRBJ2-3	TRBV9	.	.
CASSSQDNEQFF	TGTGCCAGCAGCTCACAGGACAATGAGCAGTTCTTC	TRBJ2-1	TRBV7-9	.	.
CASTPGGADTEAFF	TGTGCCAGCACCCCCGGGGGGGCGGACACTGAAGCTTTCTTT	TRBJ1-1	TRBV27	.	.
CASSQATSPHTEAFF	TGTGCCAGCAGCCAAGCGACATCCCCCCACACTGAAGCTTTCTTT	TRBJ1-1	TRBV4-2	.	.
CASTPERAYEQYF	TGCGCCAGCACCCCCGAGCGAGCCTACGAGCAGTACTTC	TRBJ2-7	TRBV10-2	.	.
CASRQAYGYTF	TGTGCCAGCCGACAGGCCTATGGCTACACCTTC	TRBJ1-2	TRBV2	.	.
CASSQVREGMETQYF	TGCGCCAGCAGCCAAGTCAGGGAGGGGATGGAGACCCAGTACTTC	TRBJ2-5	TRBV4-1	TRBD2	.
CASSFPGKDYEQYF	TGTGCCAGCAGCTTCCCCGGGAAAGACTACGAGCAGTACTTC	TRBJ2-7	TRBV7-9	.	.
CASSQEPGPNTEAFF	TGCGCCAGCAGCCAAGAGCCAGGGCCAAACACTGAAGCTTTCTTT	TRBJ1-1	TRBV4-1	.	.
CASRLTGHNTEAFF	TGTGCCAGCAGGCTAACCGGACATAACACTGAAGCTTTCTTT	TRBJ1-1	TRBV2	.	.
CASSLAGSSSYEQYF	TGTGCCAGCAGCTTGGCCGGGAGTAGCTCCTACGAGCAGTACTTC	TRBJ2-7	TRBV5-4	.	.
CASSFSETGVLEETQYF	TGTGCCAGCAGTTTTTCGGAGACAGGGGTTTTAGAAGAGACCCAGTACTTC	TRBJ2-5	TRBV28	TRBD1	.
CASSTTGAHGETQYF	TGTGCCAGTAGTACGACAGGAGCTCACGGTGAGACCCAGTACTTC	TRBJ2-5	TRBV19	.	.
CASKESSGNTIYF	TGTGCCAGTAAGGAGAGCTCTGGAAACACCATATATTTT	TRBJ1-3	TRBV19	.	.
CASSGKQETQYF	TGTGCCAGCAGCGGGAAACAAGAGACCCAGTACTTC	TRBJ2-5	TRBV6-5	.	.
CASMAPSYEQYF	TGTGCCAGCATGGCTCCATCCTACGAGCAGTACTTC	TRBJ2-7	TRBV7-9	.	.
CASSQHHRDEQYF	TGTGCCAGCAGTCAGCATCACAGGGACGAGCAGTACTTC	TRBJ2-7	TRBV6-5	.	.
CATSRAPGFNTEAFF	TGTGCCACCAGCAGAGCCCCCGGGTTCAACACTGAAGCTTTCTTT	TRBJ1-1	TRBV15	.	.
CASSLASGSSYEQYF	TGTGCCAGCAGTTTAGCTAGCGGGAGCTCCTACGAGCAGTACTTC	TRBJ2-7	TRBV27	TRBD2	once
CASSLFAGSNEKLFF	TGTGCCAGCAGTTTATTCGCAGGGTCTAATGAAAAACTGTTTTTT	TRBJ1-4	TRBV27	.	.
CASRTGTGLNQPQHF	TGTGCCAGCAGAACCGGGACAGGGCTCAATCAGCCCCAGCATTTT	TRBJ1-5	TRBV2	TRBD1	.
CSVGGGTNYGYTF	TGCAGCGTTGGGGGGGGGACTAACTATGGCTACACCTTC	TRBJ1-2	TRBV29-1	.	.
CASILSGAGRYNEQFF	TGTGCCAGCATCTTGTCCGGAGCGGGGCGATACAATGAGCAGTTCTTC	TRBJ2-1	TRBV6-6	TRBD2	.
CASTRGQGLALHF	TGTGCCAGCACTAGGGGACAGGGGTTAGCCCTCCACTTT	TRBJ1-6	TRBV6-4	TRBD1	.
CASSLGTQGVGYF	TGTGCCAGCAGCTTAGGAACACAGGGGGTTGGGTATTTT	TRBJ2-3	TRBV11-2	TRBD1	.
CASSIGTGGNQPQHF	TGTGCCAGCAGTATAGGGACAGGAGGCAATCAGCCCCAGCATTTT	TRBJ1-5	TRBV27	TRBD1	.
CASSLQGSHTEAFF	TGTGCCAGCAGTTTGCAGGGGAGTCACACTGAAGCTTTCTTT	TRBJ1-1	TRBV27	.	.
CASSSPPLARDTQYF	TGTGCCAGCAGCTCACCACCGCTGGCTAGAGATACGCAGTATTTT	TRBJ2-3	TRBV13	.	.
CAWSVGAVHSNQPQHF	TGTGCCTGGAGTGTTGGGGCAGTGCATAGCAATCAGCCCCAGCATTTT	TRBJ1-5	TRBV30	.	.
CASSAGGDTGELFF	TGTGCCAGCAGTGCGGGAGGGGACACCGGGGAGCTGTTTTTT	TRBJ2-2	TRBV25-1	TRBD2	.
CASSPTSRYEQYF	TGTGCCAGCAGCCCAACTAGTAGGTACGAGCAGTACTTC	TRBJ2-7	TRBV13	.	.
CASSQVLREEGHIQYF	TGCGCCAGCAGCCAAGTTCTGCGGGAGGAGGGGCACATTCAGTACTTC	TRBJ2-4	TRBV4-1	TRBD2	.
CASSDGDSNYGYTF	TGTGCCAGCAGTGACGGCGACAGCAACTATGGCTACACCTTC	TRBJ1-2	TRBV6-4	.	.
CSVGDYWGTRRDDEQYF	TGCAGCGTCGGGGACTATTGGGGGACTCGCCGAGACGACGAGCAGTACTTC	TRBJ2-7	TRBV29-1	TRBD2	.
CASSQSGGPLLFYEQYF	TGCGCCAGCAGTCAATCGGGGGGACCCCTTTTATTCTACGAGCAGTACTTC	TRBJ2-7	TRBV23-1	.	.
CASSVGGGFYNEQFF	TGTGCCAGCAGCGTAGGCGGGGGGTTTTACAATGAGCAGTTCTTC	TRBJ2-1	TRBV9	TRBD2	.
CASSRPRTGGTYEQYF	TGTGCCAGCAGCCGCCCGCGGACAGGGGGGACCTACGAGCAGTACTTC	TRBJ2-7	TRBV14	TRBD1	.
CASSVPRTSGYEQYF	TGTGCCAGTAGTGTCCCTCGGACTAGCGGATACGAGCAGTACTTC	TRBJ2-7	TRBV19	TRBD2	.
CASSIDHGRVNNEQFF	TGTGCCAGTAGTATAGATCACGGGAGGGTCAACAATGAGCAGTTCTTC	TRBJ2-1	TRBV19	TRBD2	.
CASSEASTGEEDTQYF	TGTGCCAGCAGTGAAGCCTCGACAGGGGAGGAAGATACGCAGTATTTT	TRBJ2-3	TRBV2	TRBD1	.
CSAALGEQFF	TGCAGTGCTGCCCTCGGTGAGCAGTTCTTC	TRBJ2-1	TRBV20-1	.	.
CASSSTYEQYF	TGTGCCAGCAGTTCTACCTACGAGCAGTACTTC	TRBJ2-7	TRBV27	.	.
CASSLRGAGGPQHF	TGTGCCAGCAGCCTAAGGGGGGCGGGGGGGCCCCAGCATTTT	TRBJ1-5	TRBV27	.	.
CASSSTSGRSYNEQFF	TGTGCCAGCAGCTCTACTAGCGGGAGGTCCTACAATGAGCAGTTCTTC	TRBJ2-1	TRBV13	TRBD2	.
CASSEVSGRASVEQYF	TGTGCCAGCAGTGAGGTTAGCGGGAGGGCCTCTGTGGAGCAGTACTTC	TRBJ2-7	TRBV2	TRBD2	.
CASTPRTSGSNEQFF	TGTGCCAGCACCCCAAGGACTAGCGGGAGTAATGAGCAGTTCTTC	TRBJ2-1	TRBV27	TRBD2	.
CASSLMQGSSYEQYF	TGCGCCAGCAGCTTGATGCAGGGGAGCTCCTACGAGCAGTACTTC	TRBJ2-7	TRBV5-1	.	.
CASSSWTDRTSGRAGETQYF	TGTGCCAGTAGTTCCTGGACAGACCGGACTAGCGGGAGGGCCGGAGAGACCCAGTACTTC	TRBJ2-5	TRBV19	TRBD2	.
CASSPRQVNTEAFF	TGTGCCAGCAGCCCGCGACAGGTGAACACTGAAGCTTTCTTT	TRBJ1-1	TRBV6-1	.	.
CASSYIQSYNEQFF	TGTGCCAGCAGTTACATCCAGTCCTACAATGAGCAGTTCTTC	TRBJ2-1	TRBV6-5	.	.
CASSPAGGNNEQFF	TGCGCCAGCAGTCCCGCGGGAGGAAACAATGAGCAGTTCTTC	TRBJ2-1	TRBV5-1	TRBD2	.
CASSPRTWTTNFDGYTF	TGTGCCAGCAGCCCAAGGACATGGACTACTAACTTCGATGGCTACACCTTC	TRBJ1-2	TRBV28	.	.
CASILSGTQMTNTEAFF	TGTGCCAGTATTTTGAGCGGAACACAGATGACGAACACTGAAGCTTTCTTT	TRBJ1-1	TRBV19	.	.
CASDGGDTDTQYF	TGCGCCAGCGACGGAGGCGACACAGATACGCAGTATTTT	TRBJ2-3	TRBV5-1	.	.
CASSLWASGYSYNEQFF	TGTGCCAGCAGCTTATGGGCTAGCGGTTACTCCTACAATGAGCAGTTCTTC	TRBJ2-1	TRBV7-8	TRBD2	once